Presented here are 20 T cell receptor beta chains from one specimen sequenced in a study of cytotoxic CD8 clonotypes in ibrutinib-treated CLL. Some clones are missing from TCRdb's copy, which holds only in-frame ones; the method was immunoSEQ multiplex PCR. The sample has 25,000 to 30,000 clones, about 70% seen once. The material was PBMCs, obtained after 36 months of ibrutinib treatment. All receptors derive from a human donor with chronic lymphocytic leukemia.

This chain connects TRBV12-5 to TRBJ1-3; D unresolved. The germline gives CDR1 LGHNT, CDR2 FRNRAP. Trimming cost V 5 bases and J 2 bases, with 7 bases left between them. The CDR3 is 13 amino acids. The CDR3 nucleotides read TGTGCTAGTGGTCTCTTCCCTGGAAACACCATATATTTT. Translating it yields CASGLFPGNTIYF.

The CDR3 spells CASSVGVGDRTEKLFF. In DNA form, the CDR3 reads TGTGCCAGCAGCGTAGGGGTAGGGGACAGGACCGAAAAACTGTTTTTT. This chain connects TRBV9 to TRBJ1-4, with 8 positions matching TRBD1. V trimming: 0 bases; J trimming: 8 bases; junction bases outside the gene matches: 9. The CDR3 is 16 residues long. Germline loops: CDR1 SGDLS, CDR2 YYNGEE.

V is TRBV10-3 and J is TRBJ1-6, with TRBD1 as a possible D gene (6 bases). CDR3 length equals 16 residues. Germline-derived CDR1 and CDR2 are ENHRY and SYGVKD. V lost 0 bases and J 8 bases, leaving 14 bases between the germline ends. The CDR3 reads CAISESVGAVDSPLHF. The CDR3, as DNA: TGTGCCATCAGTGAGTCAGTGGGGGCTGTTGATTCACCCCTCCACTTT.

The DNA for the CDR3 is TGTGCCAGCAGGGGACCGTCGGTTGGAGATACGCAGTATTTT. This gives the protein CASRGPSVGDTQYF. The chain couples TRBV6-5 to TRBJ2-3; tentatively, D is TRBD1 or TRBD2 (5 bases each). CDR3 length equals 14 residues. Germline V gives CDR1 MNHEY, CDR2 SVGAGI. Trimming pared 6 bases from V and 5 bases from J, leaving 15 bases between.

V usage is TRBV4-1 and J usage is TRBJ1-6; D gene uncertain. CDR3 length: 18 amino acids. The germline V gene has CDR1 MGHRA and CDR2 YSYEKL. V was trimmed by 0 bases and J by 2 bases, leaving 14 bases between them. CDR3 sequence reads: CASSQDSIGGTYNSPLHF. CDR3 in DNA: TGCGCCAGCAGCCAAGATTCGATTGGCGGTACCTATAATTCACCCCTCCACTTT.

This clone has a count of ten or more. This chain links TRBV7-9 with TRBJ2-2, with D unclear. The CDR3 runs to 13 residues. Deletions cut 11 bases from V and 0 bases from J, with 10 bases between. Germline V gene data show CDR1 as SEHNR and CDR2 as FQNEAQ (reference sequence). The DNA for the CDR3 is TGTGCCGTAGGAATGGCGAACACCGGGGAGCTGTTTTTT. It yields the protein CAVGMANTGELFF.

The chain combines TRBV6-1 with TRBJ1-2; no definite D call. The CDR3 loop spans 14 amino acids. The ends were cut back, 1 base at V and 7 bases at J, with 13 bases in the middle. Germline CDR1 MNHNS, CDR2 SASEGT. Written as DNA, the CDR3 is TGTGCCAGCAGTGAAGGGAAGGGTTTTTCTGGCTACACCTTC. It translates to CASSEGKGFSGYTF.

The V call is TRBV9, the J call TRBJ2-1; 14 bases are a match to TRBD2. Germline V lookup: CDR1 SGDLS, CDR2 YYNGEE. The ends lost 4 bases at V and 4 bases at J; junction bases unmatched: 4. The length of the CDR3 is 16 residues. The CDR3 coding sequence is TGTGCCAGCAGCTTGGGACTAGCGGGGGAGTACAATGAGCAGTTCTTC. This translates into CASSLGLAGEYNEQFF.

CDR3: CASSQDQRTSGGGSHNEQFF. The CDR3 bases are TGCGCCAGCAGCCAAGATCAACGGACTAGCGGGGGGGGTTCGCACAATGAGCAGTTCTTC. The V call is TRBV4-1, the J call TRBJ2-1; 15 nucleotides agree with TRBD2. CDR1 and CDR2 (germline): MGHRA, YSYEKL. This CDR3 is 20 amino acids long. Unmatched junction bases numbered 11, after V lost 0 bases and J lost 5 bases.

The chain recombines TRBV5-1 with TRBJ2-1, with a tentative D call TRBD2 (7 bases). Trimming removed 6 bases from V and 9 bases from J, with 19 bases in between. CDR3 length: 14 residues. From germline, CDR1 is SGHRS and CDR2 YFSETQ. The CDR3 coding sequence is TGCGCCAGCAATTCTGGGGGGGGCCGAAGTGAGCAGTTCTTC. Protein: CASNSGGGRSEQFF.

The rearrangement joins TRBV19 to TRBJ1-2; D gene uncertain. The V gene's germline CDR1 is LNHDA and CDR2 SQIVND (reference sequence). CDR3 size: 14 residues. V lost 3 bases and J lost 7, with 15 bases in between. The CDR3 reads CASSMEGRGSGYTF. The CDR3 DNA reads TGTGCCAGTAGTATGGAGGGTCGTGGATCTGGCTACACCTTC.

The rearrangement uses TRBV7-9 and TRBJ1-4; 7 positions match TRBD1. Trimming took 5 bases from V and 5 from J; bases not matched to a gene: 2. The CDR3 runs to 13 residues. CDR1 and CDR2 from the germline V gene are SEHNR and FQNEAQ (reference sequence). The CDR3 spells CASSQQGNEKLFF. The CDR3 DNA sequence: TGTGCCAGCAGCCAACAGGGGAATGAAAAACTGTTTTTT.

The chain combines TRBV5-1 with TRBJ2-7; tentatively, D is TRBD1 (5 bases). V was shortened by 4 bases and J by 0 bases, with 11 bases between the two germline ends. Germline CDR1 is SGHRS and CDR2 is YFSETQ. The CDR3 sequence is 14 residues long. The CDR3 coding sequence is TGCGCCAGCAGCCTGGACACGAACTCCTACGAGCAGTACTTC. It yields the protein CASSLDTNSYEQYF. Combining the CDR3 with reference TRBV5-1 and TRBJ2-7 gives the whole variable domain KAGVTQTPRYLIKTRGQQVTLSCSPISGHRSVSWYQQTPGQGLQFLFEYFSETQRNKGNFPGRFSGRQFSNSRSEMNVSTLELGDSALYLCASSLDTNSYEQYFGPGTRLTVT.

The table lists this clone with a count of one. The chain couples TRBV6-5 to TRBJ1-4; 8 positions agree with TRBD1. The length of the CDR3 is 16 residues. J gave up 6 bases and V 0 bases, and 6 bases lay outside the gene matches. Germline V CDR1 and CDR2: MNHEY, SVGAGI. In DNA form, the CDR3 reads TGTGCCAGCAGTTACTCCGGGACAGGCCTATATGAAAAACTGTTTTTT. Its translation is CASSYSGTGLYEKLFF.

The chain uses TRBV19 and TRBJ1-1; TRBD1 is a possible D gene (5 bases). The ends were cut back, 3 bases at V and 4 bases at J, with 12 bases in the middle. This CDR3 is 14 amino acids long. Germline V gives CDR1 LNHDA, CDR2 SQIVND (reference sequence). This CDR3 is CASSIQGGFTEAFF. The CDR3 nucleotides read TGTGCCAGTAGTATCCAGGGAGGTTTCACTGAAGCTTTCTTT. The full variable domain, rest sourced from reference TRBV19 and TRBJ1-1, is DGGITQSPKYLFRKEGQNVTLSCEQNLNHDAMYWYRQDPGQGLRLIYYSQIVNDFQKGDIAEGYSVSREKKESFPLTVTSAQKNPTAFYLCASSIQGGFTEAFFGQGTRLTVV.

The rearrangement links TRBV6-5 to TRBJ2-7; the match to TRBD2 covers 11 bases. This CDR3 is 15 amino acids long. Germline CDR1 MNHEY, CDR2 SVGAGI. V was pared by 6 bases and J by 1 base, with 5 bases of the junction left unmatched. DNA of the CDR3: TGTGCCAGCAGCATAACTAGCGGGGGATCCTACGAGCAGTACTTC. Translation: CASSITSGGSYEQYF.

The chain couples TRBV5-6 to TRBJ1-2; D call uncertain. From germline, CDR1 is SGHDT and CDR2 YYEEEE. The CDR3 has 14 amino acids. The ends were cut back, 2 bases at V and 3 bases at J, with 11 bases in the middle. The CDR3 nucleotides read TGTGCCAGCAGCTTCCAGGTTTCGGACTATGGCTACACCTTC. Translation: CASSFQVSDYGYTF.

This chain connects TRBV27 to TRBJ2-7; D possibly corresponds to TRBD2 (6 bases). CDR3 length: 15 amino acids. Trimming shortened V by 0 bases and J by 0 bases, and 9 bases separated the two germline ends. Germline V gene sequence: CDR1 MNHEY, CDR2 SMNVEV (reference sequence). CDR3 DNA: TGTGCCAGCAGTTTATCGGGCGGGATCTCCTACGAGCAGTACTTC. This sequence encodes CASSLSGGISYEQYF.

This sequence joins TRBV4-1 and TRBJ1-3; D possibly corresponds to TRBD1 (5 bases). V gave up 4 bases and J gave up 0 bases, with 16 bases separating them. The CDR3 spans 17 residues. The germline CDR1 and CDR2 sequences are MGHRA and YSYEKL. The CDR3 is CASSPEGRGISGNTIYF. CDR3 sequence (DNA): TGCGCCAGCAGCCCCGAAGGACGGGGCATCTCTGGAAACACCATATATTTT.

V gene TRBV6-5 combines with J gene TRBJ1-2, with 7 nucleotides matching TRBD1. The CDR3 is 14 amino acids. Germline V gene lookup returns CDR1 MNHEY and CDR2 SVGAGI. The V and J ends lost 0 bases and 4 bases, in that order; junction bases with no gene match: 2. Written as DNA, the CDR3 is TGTGCCAGCAGTTACTCGACAGGGTTCTATGGCTACACCTTC. Amino acids: CASSYSTGFYGYTF.